This TCR beta chain derives from a study of OX40 agonist ivuxolimab in advanced cancers. Study-wide context: Participants could have had prior anti-PD-1, anti-PD-L1 or anti-CTLA-4 therapy, and 40% had some.

This CDR3 contains 14 residues. The germline gives CDR1 SGHTA, CDR2 FQGTGA. The V and J ends lost 2 bases and 6 bases respectively, with 13 bases between them. Patients were excluded for autoimmune disease history or systemic immunosuppression. The data were produced by immunoSEQ multiplex PCR, yet TCRdb's version contains in-frame clones alone and is incomplete. The table records tens of thousands of clones, 80% to 90% of them present only once. The sample here was CD4+ or CD8+ T cells sorted from blood, taken in a trial of the OX40 agonist ivuxolimab. The chain has TRBV7-3 and TRBJ1-1, with D hard to call. This receptor was obtained from an adult with an advanced solid tumor such as melanoma, head and neck, liver or kidney cancer. The CDR3 region is CASSLVGSGAEAFF. The CDR3 DNA reads TGTGCCAGCAGCTTAGTTGGGTCAGGCGCTGAAGCTTTCTTT.